This TCR beta chain was recorded in a study of blood T cells in healthy people across ages. About the study: The capture of about one barcoded beta molecule per two T cells was achieved by template switching.

V lost 4 bases and J lost 2, with 9 bases in between. This CDR3 region has 13 residues. The germline CDR1 and CDR2 sequences are LGHDT and YNNKEL (reference sequence). In this sample, this clonotype turned up many times. Its antigen is undetermined. For the second PCR, which ran for about 7 to 11 cycles, a sample-barcoded 5' primer and a J-beta primer mix were used. Each CDR3 protein gets one entry after TCRdb re-called the 5' RACE reads with MiXCR. The sample comprises hundreds of thousands of distinct CDR3 sequences, about 30% of which are singletons, and 15% rests with the top ten. Study-wide results and caveats: Comparison with aged donors showed that long-lived donors had more naive CD4+ cells and higher diversity. Changes in expanded clonotypes were possibly confounded, as the CMV status of donors was unknown.

The receptor's source is a woman older than 75 in good health. The chain carries TRBV3-1 and TRBJ2-7; no clear D gene. Sequenced material: blood. CDR3 loop: CASSPQATYEQYF. The DNA of the CDR3 is TGTGCCAGCAGCCCCCAGGCCACCTACGAGCAGTACTTC.